Following are 11 T cell receptor beta chains from one sample sequenced in a study of T cell changes during pregnancy in multiple sclerosis. Only in-frame clones appear in the TCRdb table, and some are missing; sequencing was by immunoSEQ multiplex PCR. Of approximately 130,000 clones in the sample, 93% are singletons; the top ten hold roughly 6.2%. Source: peripheral blood, taken before pregnancy. The origin of the receptors is a female donor with multiple sclerosis, enrolled in a pregnancy study.

The table lists this clone with a count of one. The chain is built from TRBV6-1 and TRBJ2-1; tentatively, D is TRBD2 (6 bases). The CDR3 totals 15 residues. V dropped 7 bases and J dropped 8 bases, with 21 bases sitting between them. Germline values: CDR1 MNHNS, CDR2 SASEGT. In DNA form, the CDR3 reads TGTGCCAGCACTGTCGGGAGCCCAAAAGTGGATGAGCAGTTCTTC. Residues: CASTVGSPKVDEQFF.

The chain joins TRBV27 to TRBJ1-2; unclear D gene. The CDR3 sequence is 11 residues long. Trimming took off 8 bases at V and 2 bases at J, with 6 bases between the two ends. Germline CDR1 and CDR2: MNHEY and SMNVEV (reference sequence). Here the CDR3 reads CASGLNYGYTF. The CDR3 DNA sequence: TGTGCCAGCGGACTCAACTATGGCTACACCTTC.

J is TRBJ1-1 and V is TRBV30, with D possibly matching TRBD1 (5 bases). The CDR3 runs 15 residues. Germline lookup yields CDR1 GTSNPN and CDR2 SVGIG (reference sequence). The V and J ends lost 3 bases and 4 bases respectively, with 18 bases between them. This CDR3 is CAWRRAAGGGTEAFF. CDR3 coding DNA: TGTGCCTGGAGAAGAGCCGCCGGGGGAGGCACTGAAGCTTTCTTT.

The V and J genes are TRBV21-1 and TRBJ1-1; the listed D gene, TRBD1, was not tested against the DNA. TRBV21-1 is recorded as a pseudogene. The CDR3 loop spans 16 amino acids. CDR3 sequence (DNA): TGTGCCAGCAGCAAAGGGGACAAACTCTTGTGGACTGAAGCTTTCTTT. Residues: CASSKGDKLLWTEAFF.

This chain joins TRBV6-5 and TRBJ1-4, with D possibly TRBD1 on 6 matching bases. Germline V gives CDR1 MNHEY, CDR2 SVGAGI. This CDR3 is 14 amino acids long. The V end was cut by 2 bases, the J end by 6 bases, with 10 bases between. The DNA of the CDR3 is TGTGCCAGCAGTTACACCCGGACAGATGAAAAACTGTTTTTT. Translated: CASSYTRTDEKLFF.

V usage is TRBV11-1 and J usage is TRBJ1-3, with a weak D call TRBD1 (6 bases). Trimming took off 1 base at V and 0 bases at J, with 13 bases between the two ends. The germline CDR1 and CDR2 sequences are SGHAT and FQDESV (reference sequence). CDR3 size: 17 residues. The CDR3 sequence is CASSLVPTGSSGNTIYF. DNA of the CDR3: TGTGCCAGCAGCTTAGTACCTACAGGGAGCTCTGGAAACACCATATATTTT.

This clone was picked up one time. J is TRBJ1-5 and V is TRBV28; D might be TRBD1 (5 bases). Germline loops: CDR1 MDHEN, CDR2 SYDVKM. CDR3 length: 15 residues. V was clipped by 5 bases and J by 2 bases, with 13 bases between them. CDR3 nucleotide sequence: TGTGCCAGCAGTCTCCCCAGGGTGGGCAATCAGCCCCAGCATTTT. It yields the protein CASSLPRVGNQPQHF.

V usage is TRBV6-1 and J usage is TRBJ1-2; unclear D gene. Trimming took 8 bases from V and 4 from J, leaving 11 bases between them. Germline V gene sequence: CDR1 MNHNS, CDR2 SASEGT. The CDR3 is made up of 12 amino acids. CDR3 bases: TGTGCCAGCCACCCGGGATCCTATGGCTACACCTTC. This sequence encodes CASHPGSYGYTF.

The chain links TRBV29-1 to TRBJ1-5; 7 bases align to TRBD1. Germline CDR1 is SQVTM and CDR2 is ANQGSEA. V shed 4 bases, J shed 4 bases, and the junction held 4 bases outside the gene matches. The CDR3 consists of 13 residues. CDR3 bases: TGCAGCGTTGGGCAGGGGGAAAATCAGCCCCAGCATTTT. Its protein product is CSVGQGENQPQHF.

The genes are TRBV27 and TRBJ2-5; TRBD1 aligns across 8 bases. The germline V gene encodes CDR1 MNHEY and CDR2 SMNVEV (reference sequence). CDR3 size: 15 residues. V lost 5 bases, J lost 4 bases, and 9 bases stayed unmatched. Here the CDR3 reads CASSAGQGGGETQYF. CDR3 DNA sequence: TGTGCCAGCAGTGCCGGACAGGGAGGAGGAGAGACCCAGTACTTC.

The chain carries TRBV4-2 and TRBJ2-5, with D tentatively TRBD2 (7 bases). The germline CDR1 and CDR2 sequences are LGHNA and YNFKEQ. This CDR3 comprises 15 residues. Deletions cut 4 bases from V and 5 bases from J, with 17 bases between. The CDR3 bases are TGTGCCAGCAGCCCCGGAGGGGGGAGGGGCGAGACCCAGTACTTC. It is translated as CASSPGGGRGETQYF.